This T cell receptor beta chain was identified in a study of T cell responses to AZD1222 COVID-19 vaccine. General study findings and limits: Along spike, vaccine-associated CD4 TCRs were found throughout, with dominance at 160-218 and 743-854. White British people made up most donors, females outnumbered males, and clonal diversity was possibly underestimated. Baseline serology detected seropositivity in only six AZD1222 recipients. Every sample of the repertoires postdated the peak T cell response.

V trimming: 1 base; J trimming: 0 bases; junction bases outside the gene matches: 8. The CDR3 is made up of 17 amino acids. The germline V gene has CDR1 SGHDN and CDR2 FVKESK. TCRdb keeps only in-frame clones here, not all; method: immunoSEQ multiplex PCR. This table has around 120,000 clones, around 85% appearing once. To note about this clone: The antigen is undetermined.

Sequencing was performed on peripheral blood, taken on day 0 of AZD1222 vaccination. The rearrangement uses TRBV14 and TRBJ1-1; 7 bases match TRBD1. The TCR comes from an adult in good health. In nucleotides, the CDR3 is TGTGCCAGCAGCCAAGGTGGACAGGTCTTTATGAACACTGAAGCTTTCTTT. It is translated as CASSQGGQVFMNTEAFF. The full variable domain, its missing parts supplied by reference TRBV14 and TRBJ1-1, is EAGVTQFPSHSVIEKGQTVTLRCDPISGHDNLYWYRRVMGKEIKFLLHFVKESKQDESGMPNNRFLAERTGGTYSTLKVQPAELEDSGVYFCASSQGGQVFMNTEAFFGQGTRLTVV.